The clone carrying this T cell receptor beta chain occurred a few times. Treatment in this sample: some 20 received Ad26.COV2.S at low or high dose, single or two shots; 5 received placebo; per-sample allocation not given. Collection of the samples took place on day 63 after the first injection of vaccine or placebo. Repertoires were generated with immunoSEQ multiplex PCR, while TCRdb's copy carries only in-frame clones and drops some. The repertoire consists of approximately 480,000 clones, with roughly 87% occurring once and the leading ten covering 9.5% to 15%. The V gene lost 3 bases and the J gene lost 5 bases, with 4 bases spanning the gap. The CDR3 runs to 12 residues. Germline assignment: CDR1 MDHEN and CDR2 SYDVKM. These data originate in a study of Ad26.COV2.S vaccination and SARS-CoV-2 variants.

This material consisted of peripheral blood, taken in a trial of Ad26.COV2.S vaccine versus placebo. The gene calls are TRBV28 and TRBJ2-2; no definite D call. The origin of this receptor is a person aged 18-65 years who received the Ad26.COV2.S COVID-19 vaccine or a placebo. In DNA, the CDR3 is TGTGCCAGCAGTTTCATAACCGGGGAGCTGTTTTTT. Translating gives CASSFITGELFF.